The clone carrying this T cell receptor beta chain was recorded a few times. Its antigen is unidentified. The iRepertoire nested amplicon-rescue multiplex PCR amplified TCR alpha and beta CDR3s from RNA. One-step reverse transcription and amplification started from approximately 100-400 ng of tissue mRNA or PBMC total RNA. A single record per CDR3 protein comes from TCRdb applying MiXCR to the multiplex PCR reads. Of around 180,000 distinct CDR3 sequences in the sample, about 40% are singletons; the top ten hold 5% to 5.5%. The J segment lost 5 bases and the V segment lost 5 bases, leaving 7 bases of the junction unmatched. Germline V gene sequence: CDR1 LGHDT, CDR2 YNNKEL (reference sequence). The length of the CDR3 is 15 residues. The data originate from a study of glioma-infiltrating T cells. Notes on the study in general: Tissue and blood shared very few CDR3 sequences. Non-neoplastic patients had below-expected tissue-blood divergence, while all gliomas exceeded expectation.

The sample comprised glioma tissue, nonneoplastic brain tissue, or PBMCs (not recorded which). The receptor comes from a human donor with low-grade glioma or glioblastoma, undergoing nonglioma brain surgery, or in good health (not recorded which). The chain is built from TRBV3-1 and TRBJ2-1, with TRBD2 matching over 9 bases. DNA of the CDR3: TGTGCCAGCAGCGGTAGGACTAGCGCCGACAATGAGCAGTTCTTC. It is translated as CASSGRTSADNEQFF.